The clone carrying this TCR beta chain has just a few counts. The source of the sample is a study of CD8 T cells in ankylosing spondylitis. TCRdb analysed the 5' RACE reads with MiXCR anew, one entry per CDR3 protein. The table has roughly 240,000 distinct CDR3 sequences, more than 25% seen once. The CDR3 contains 14 residues. Germline V gene data show CDR1 as LGHNA and CDR2 as YNFKEQ. The trim removed 2 bases at V and 5 bases at J, leaving 5 bases unmatched. This clonotype originated in a male donor with ankylosing spondylitis or in good health (not recorded which). The chain links TRBV4-2 to TRBJ2-5; 7 positions agree with TRBD2. The sequenced sample consisted of blood, either unsorted or a sorted T cell fraction (not recorded which). CDR3 nucleotides: TGTGCCAGCAGCCAAAATCCGGGGGGTGAGACCCAGTACTTC. The encoded protein is CASSQNPGGETQYF.